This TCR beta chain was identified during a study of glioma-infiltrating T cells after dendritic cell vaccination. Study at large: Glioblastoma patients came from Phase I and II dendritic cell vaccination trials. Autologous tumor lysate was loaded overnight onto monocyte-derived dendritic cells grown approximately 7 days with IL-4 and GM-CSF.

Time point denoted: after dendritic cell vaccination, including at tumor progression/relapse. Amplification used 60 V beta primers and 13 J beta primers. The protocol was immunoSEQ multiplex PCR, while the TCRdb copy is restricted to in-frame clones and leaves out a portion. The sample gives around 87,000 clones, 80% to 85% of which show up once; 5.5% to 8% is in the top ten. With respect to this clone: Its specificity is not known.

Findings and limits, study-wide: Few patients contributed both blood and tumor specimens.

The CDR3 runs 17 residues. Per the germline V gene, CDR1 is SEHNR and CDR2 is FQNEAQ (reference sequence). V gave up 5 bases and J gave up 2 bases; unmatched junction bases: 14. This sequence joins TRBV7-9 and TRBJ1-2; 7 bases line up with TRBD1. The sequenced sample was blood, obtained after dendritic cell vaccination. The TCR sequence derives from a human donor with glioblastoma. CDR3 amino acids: CASSQYLGTESNYGYTF. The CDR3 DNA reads TGTGCCAGCAGCCAATACCTTGGGACAGAAAGCAACTATGGCTACACCTTC.